Listed below are T cell receptor beta chains from one sample, sequenced in a study of OX40 agonist ivuxolimab in advanced cancers. Only in-frame clones appear in the TCRdb table, and some are missing; sequencing was by immunoSEQ multiplex PCR. This table holds about 52,000 clones, 80% to 90% found once. The starting material was CD4+ or CD8+ T cells sorted from blood, obtained in a trial of the OX40 agonist ivuxolimab. These receptors originate from an adult with an advanced solid tumor such as melanoma, head and neck, liver or kidney cancer. Both conserved end residues are part of each CDR3.

TRBV7-9	TRBJ2-5	CASSSLGTAIQETQYF
TRBV6-6	TRBJ2-3	CVSGGFSTDTQYF
TRBV5-4	TRBJ2-7	CASSPDRGLYEQYF
TRBV6-4	TRBJ2-1	CASRETSGGYNEQFF
TRBV4-3	TRBJ2-7	CASSQVMGGAPYEQYF
TRBV10-3	TRBJ1-4	CAISEGPPSGNEKLFF
TRBV5-4	TRBJ1-1	CASSFPTGQGGTEAFF
TRBV4-3	TRBJ2-1	CASSPFGTSGGATYNEQFF
TRBV13	TRBJ2-5	CASSWTNGTETQYF
TRBV4-1	TRBJ1-4	CASSQGTGVEEKLFF
TRBV19	TRBJ2-7	CASSIDPFSYEQYF
TRBV7-9	TRBJ2-3	CASSFLRTDTQYF
TRBV5-6	TRBJ2-1	CASSLDSVFVQFF
TRBV7-6	TRBJ2-5	CASSLWRAETQYF
TRBV27	TRBJ1-5	CASSPDRGLWGNQPQHF
TRBV4-1	TRBJ2-1	CASSQDRTGAYNEQFF
TRBV14	TRBJ2-7	CASSPLQQGSLYYEQYF
TRBV6-5	TRBJ1-1	CASRLGRNTEAFF
TRBV2	TRBJ1-2	CASTGSLNYGYTF
TRBV5-4	TRBJ1-2	CASSFDRGQGLLYGYTF
TRBV7-8	TRBJ2-2	CASSLEGRGLWTGELFF
TRBV9	TRBJ2-1	CASSPTSPAGGINEQFF
TRBV6-5	TRBJ1-1	CASTPTGTDTEAFF
TRBV5-6	TRBJ1-5	CASTSGGQPQHF
TRBV4-1	TRBJ1-5	CASSQDGGLGQPQHF
TRBV5-1	TRBJ1-4	CASSLPPVYQSGYEKLFF
TRBV7-8	TRBJ2-2	CASRAFGTENTGELFF
TRBV6-5	TRBJ1-1	CASSPSLNPNTEAFF
TRBV5-5	TRBJ1-1	CASSLSTGNEAFF
TRBV15	TRBJ2-1	CATSRPWTALSYNEQFF
TRBV7-2	TRBJ2-7	CASSPADGGVDEQYF
TRBV5-6	TRBJ1-2	CASSSQGAGYTF
TRBV6-5	TRBJ1-4	CASSGQGAVGEKLFF
TRBV30	TRBJ1-5	CAWSVGPGQPQHF
TRBV2	TRBJ2-1	CARRAGQDRNEQFF
TRBV30	TRBJ2-1	CAWSWGDEQFF
TRBV6-5	TRBJ1-6	CTSTQGPYNSPLHF
TRBV19	TRBJ2-3	CASSPLGGDTQYF
TRBV29-1	TRBJ1-2	CSVGGRDYGYTF
TRBV11-2	TRBJ1-2	CASSLNGYYGYTF
TRBV6-4	TRBJ2-3	CASSGDGTDTQYF
TRBV5-4	TRBJ1-2	CASSWDRDGYTF